This T cell receptor (beta chain) was obtained from a study of blood T cell repertoires in COVID-19. This clone was found many times. Other DNA sequences in this sample translate to the same CDR3. Profiling relied on immunoSEQ multiplex PCR, and the TCRdb table lists in-frame clones only, not all of them. The sample includes fewer than 250,000 clones, more than 65% of them seen just once. The CDR3 spans 13 residues. Trimming left V 2 bases short and J 5 bases short, with 7 bases between. The V gene's germline CDR1 is SEHNR and CDR2 FQNEAQ (reference sequence). The sequencing input was PBMCs or T cells enriched from blood (not recorded which). V is TRBV7-9 and J is TRBJ1-5; D is undetermined. The receptor comes from a woman in her fifties or sixties with acute COVID-19. The CDR3 spells CASSLSPDQPQHF. The CDR3, as DNA: TGTGCCAGCAGCTTATCCCCGGATCAGCCCCAGCATTTT.